The 20 T cell receptor beta chains listed next were all sequenced from one sample in a study of shared clonotypes between healthy human individuals. Using immunoSEQ multiplex PCR, the repertoire was profiled, and TCRdb retains in-frame clones only, with some absent. The table includes approximately 980,000 clones, less than 85% detected once. Material for sequencing was memory CD4+ T cells sorted from blood. Subset denoted: CD45RA-negative fraction. The source of these receptors is a man aged 18 to 29 in good health.

This clone occurred a few times. The chain combines TRBV29-1 with TRBJ1-5; 11 bases align to TRBD1. The CDR3 totals 14 residues. The germline CDR1 and CDR2 sequences are SQVTM and ANQGSEA. The ends lost 6 bases at V and 5 bases at J; junction bases unmatched: 6. CDR3 in amino acids: CSVGTGGYDQPQHF. As DNA, the CDR3 is TGCAGCGTAGGGACAGGGGGATACGATCAGCCCCAGCATTTT. Drawing the rest from reference TRBV29-1 and TRBJ1-5, the complete variable domain is SAVISQKPSRDICQRGTSLTIQCQVDSQVTMMFWYRQQPGQSLTLIATANQGSEATYESGFVIDKFPISRPNLTFSTLTVSNMSPEDSSIYLCSVGTGGYDQPQHFGDGTRLSIL.

The chain is built from TRBV2 and TRBJ1-4; D not certain. The germline V and J ends were trimmed by 7 bases and 4 bases, with 13 bases remaining between them. Germline values: CDR1 SNHLY, CDR2 FYNNEI. The CDR3 consists of 14 residues. The CDR3 sequence: CASTRTASNEKLFF. For the CDR3, the DNA is TGTGCCAGCACCCGGACGGCCAGTAATGAAAAACTGTTTTTT. Complete variable domain (other parts from reference TRBV2 and TRBJ1-4): EPEVTQTPSHQVTQMGQEVILRCVPISNHLYFYWYRQILGQKVEFLVSFYNNEISEKSEIFDDQFSVERPDGSNFTLKIRSTKLEDSAMYFCASTRTASNEKLFFGSGTQLSVL.

V is TRBV7-2 and J is TRBJ2-3, with 11 bases aligning to TRBD2. The CDR3 sequence is 17 residues long. The ends lost 5 bases at V and 4 bases at J; junction bases unmatched: 11. Germline V CDR1 and CDR2: SGHTA, FQGNSA. As DNA, the CDR3 is TGTGCCAGCAGCCCCACACTAGCGGGAGTTGGTGCAGATACGCAGTATTTT. Amino acid sequence: CASSPTLAGVGADTQYF.

This chain links TRBV9 with TRBJ2-7, with D perhaps assigned TRBD1 or TRBD2 (5 bases each). This CDR3 has 14 residues. The V and J ends lost 2 bases and 6 bases respectively, with 15 bases between them. The germline CDR1 and CDR2 sequences are SGDLS and YYNGEE. CDR3 protein: CASSVLDTGREQYF. The DNA of the CDR3 is TGTGCCAGCAGCGTCCTCGACACGGGGCGCGAGCAGTACTTC.

V gene TRBV7-2 combines with J gene TRBJ2-1; D remains ambiguous. From germline, CDR1 is SGHTA and CDR2 FQGNSA. This CDR3 region has 12 residues. Trimming removed 3 bases from V and 7 bases from J, with 7 bases in between. The CDR3 is CASSFLINEQFF. CDR3 nucleotides: TGTGCCAGCAGCTTCCTGATAAATGAGCAGTTCTTC. Based on the CDR3 plus reference TRBV7-2 and TRBJ2-1, the full variable domain is GAGVSQSPSNKVTEKGKDVELRCDPISGHTALYWYRQSLGQGLEFLIYFQGNSAPDKSGLPSDRFSAERTGGSVSTLTIQRTQQEDSAVYLCASSFLINEQFFGPGTRLTVL.

This clone was seen only a few times. This chain uses TRBV20-1 with TRBJ1-2; the D gene is possibly TRBD1 (6 bases). Germline CDR1 reads DFQATT; CDR2 reads SNEGSKA (reference sequence). The CDR3 has 11 amino acids. V was clipped by 2 bases and J by 8 bases, with 9 bases between them. CDR3 sequence reads: CSARQGQGYTF. The CDR3 bases are TGCAGTGCTAGACAGGGGCAGGGCTACACCTTC.

This clone was seen many times. Other DNA sequences in this sample translate to the same CDR3. The rearrangement links TRBV30 to TRBJ1-3; no firm D call. The CDR3 sequence is 13 residues long. Germline V gene lookup returns CDR1 GTSNPN and CDR2 SVGIG (reference sequence). V was cut by 4 bases and J by 2 bases, with 9 bases left in between. The CDR3 nucleotides read TGTGCCTGGAACACGGGGACTGGAAACACCATATATTTT. This encodes CAWNTGTGNTIYF.

This clone was seen once. The chain joins TRBV5-1 to TRBJ2-7; possibly TRBD1 for D (6 bases). Trimming took 4 bases from V and 2 from J, leaving 16 bases between them. The CDR3 extends over 15 amino acids. Germline V CDR1 and CDR2: SGHRS, YFSETQ. CDR3 amino acids: CASSPSGVGAYEQYF. The DNA for the CDR3 is TGCGCCAGCAGCCCGTCAGGGGTGGGGGCCTACGAGCAGTACTTC.

The chain uses TRBV4-1 and TRBJ2-5; D uncertain. Germline V gene sequence: CDR1 MGHRA, CDR2 YSYEKL. The ends were cut back, 1 base at V and 2 bases at J, with 14 bases in the middle. The CDR3 is made up of 16 amino acids. Written as DNA, the CDR3 is TGCGCCAGCAGCCAAGGCACCCAAATGCCTCAAGAGACCCAGTACTTC. Protein product: CASSQGTQMPQETQYF.

The genes are TRBV6-1 and TRBJ2-2, with a possible D match to TRBD2 (5 bases). V was pared by 2 bases and J by 2 bases, with 18 bases between. The length of the CDR3 is 18 residues. Germline CDR1 MNHNS, CDR2 SASEGT. In DNA, the CDR3 is TGTGCCAGCAGTGAAAAGACCGAGGGTCCGGGAAACACCGGGGAGCTGTTTTTT. Protein sequence: CASSEKTEGPGNTGELFF.

The CDR3 reads CASSQGMSNQPQHF. DNA of the CDR3: TGTGCCAGCAGCCAGGGGATGAGCAATCAGCCCCAGCATTTT. The rearrangement links TRBV2 to TRBJ1-5; D perhaps matches TRBD1 (6 bases). Germline assignment: CDR1 SNHLY and CDR2 FYNNEI. V lost 6 bases and J lost 1, with 10 bases in between. The CDR3 is 14 amino acids.

This chain connects TRBV11-2 to TRBJ2-1; 7 nucleotides match TRBD2. J was trimmed by 5 bases and V by 4 bases; bases with no gene match: 8. Per the germline V gene, CDR1 is SGHAT and CDR2 is FQNNGV. There are 15 residues in the CDR3. CDR3 nucleotide sequence: TGTGCCAGCAGCTCCGGACTAGTGAGAAACAATGAGCAGTTCTTC. Protein sequence: CASSSGLVRNNEQFF.

This clone has a single count. The J gene is TRBJ1-2, the V gene TRBV29-1; a possible D gene is TRBD1 (6 bases). V was trimmed by 5 bases and J by 4 bases, leaving 11 bases between them. Germline CDR1 and CDR2: SQVTM and ANQGSEA. CDR3 length: 12 residues. The CDR3 coding sequence is TGCAGCGTTTCACAGGGTACCTATGGCTACACCTTC. Amino acids: CSVSQGTYGYTF.

The chain couples TRBV2 to TRBJ2-7; no firm D call. The CDR3 is 16 amino acids. Germline V gene data show CDR1 as SNHLY and CDR2 as FYNNEI. Trimming took off 4 bases at V and 6 bases at J, with 22 bases between the two ends. CDR3 protein: CASSVMPDLIHSEQYF. CDR3 bases: TGTGCCAGCAGTGTAATGCCAGACCTAATCCACAGCGAGCAGTACTTC.

The chain carries TRBV19 and TRBJ2-5, with TRBD2 matching over 14 bases. Trimming removed 7 bases from V and 5 bases from J; junction bases left unmatched: 9. The CDR3 has 16 residues. Germline V gives CDR1 LNHDA, CDR2 SQIVND (reference sequence). This CDR3 reads CASTPTSGGAGETQYF. DNA for the CDR3: TGTGCCAGTACCCCGACTAGCGGGGGGGCGGGTGAGACCCAGTACTTC.

The rearrangement joins TRBV11-2 to TRBJ2-1; 8 bases line up with TRBD1. This CDR3 has 16 amino acids. The germline gives CDR1 SGHAT, CDR2 FQNNGV. Trimming cost V 3 bases and J 0 bases; bases outside gene matches: 4. The CDR3 sequence is CASSLGTGSSYNEQFF. The CDR3 nucleotides are TGTGCCAGCAGCTTGGGGACAGGTAGCTCCTACAATGAGCAGTTCTTC.

The chain uses TRBV7-2 and TRBJ2-7; 10 bases map to TRBD2. The CDR3 loop spans 14 amino acids. Trimming took 4 bases from V and 6 from J; bases not matched to a gene: 6. Germline CDR1 SGHTA, CDR2 FQGNSA. Here the CDR3 DNA reads TGTGCCAGCAGCTCCCTAGCGGGAGTGATCGAGCAGTACTTC. Its translation is CASSSLAGVIEQYF. Full variable domain (missing parts from reference TRBV7-2 and TRBJ2-7): GAGVSQSPSNKVTEKGKDVELRCDPISGHTALYWYRQSLGQGLEFLIYFQGNSAPDKSGLPSDRFSAERTGGSVSTLTIQRTQQEDSAVYLCASSSLAGVIEQYFGPGTRLTVT.

V and J are TRBV28 and TRBJ2-5, with TRBD2 identical over 7 bases. J lost 4 bases, V lost 6 bases, and 5 bases had no gene match. This CDR3 spans 13 amino acids. Germline V gives CDR1 MDHEN, CDR2 SYDVKM. CDR3 nucleotide sequence: TGTGCCAGCAGCGGGGGGAGATTAGAGACCCAGTACTTC. Amino acid sequence: CASSGGRLETQYF.

This sequence joins TRBV6-5 and TRBJ2-1, with TRBD1 identical over 8 bases. The germline gives CDR1 MNHEY, CDR2 SVGAGI. This CDR3 has 14 residues. V trimming: 4 bases; J trimming: 7 bases; junction bases outside the gene matches: 6. CDR3 in DNA: TGTGCCAGCAGTTGGGGACAGGCCGGGAATGAGCAGTTCTTC. Translation gives CASSWGQAGNEQFF.

The chain recombines TRBV11-2 with TRBJ2-3, with D unresolved. Trimming removed 3 bases from V and 4 bases from J, with 8 bases in between. Germline-derived CDR1 and CDR2 are SGHAT and FQNNGV. The length of the CDR3 is 13 residues. The chain's CDR3 is CASSFVESDTQYF. In DNA, the CDR3 is TGTGCCAGCAGCTTTGTGGAGTCAGATACGCAGTATTTT.